This T cell receptor beta chain emerged from a study of blood T cell repertoires in COVID-19. CDR3 length: 15 amino acids. CDR1 is SGHVS, CDR2 FQNEAQ, per germline. The V and J ends lost 2 bases and 2 bases respectively, with 13 bases between them. In the original processing: Amplifying reference gene primers gave estimates of nucleated cell counts. Sequencing used immunoSEQ multiplex PCR; TCRdb keeps in-frame clones, though not all of them. For V, J and clone size, that table is used; D and trimming come from the DNA. In the table there are a few hundred thousand clones, 80% to 90% of which are singletons.

Sequenced material: PBMCs or T cells enriched from blood (not recorded which). V gene TRBV7-8 combines with J gene TRBJ2-7, with D possibly matching TRBD1 (6 bases). This receptor was identified in a woman between 18 and 29 years old who had recovered from COVID-19. Here the CDR3 DNA reads TGTGCCAGCAGCTTACAGGGGCGCGGTACCTACGAGCAGTACTTC. It codes for CASSLQGRGTYEQYF.